Listed below are T cell receptor beta chains from one sample, sequenced in a study of radiotherapy plus CTLA-4 blockade in lung cancer. Method: immunoSEQ multiplex PCR; TCRdb's copy keeps in-frame clones and lacks some. The table includes around 59,000 clones, around 80% detected once. This material consisted of peripheral blood, taken from a patient treated with radiotherapy plus ipilimumab. These receptors were taken from a human donor with non-small cell lung cancer who had a partial response to radiotherapy plus ipilimumab. The CDR3 runs from the conserved cysteine through the conserved F or W. Fields, in order: V gene, CDR3 protein.

TRBV7-9,CASSRDNQPQHF
TRBV5-1,CASSQGTPSYEQYF
TRBV5-1,CASTPGQGVADTQYF
TRBV4-3,CASSQQTGDYGYTF
TRBV2,CASKVQGTNEKLFF
TRBV19,CASSMTGERSYGYTF
TRBV16,CASSQSVGSYEQYF
TRBV5-6,CASSFLAGGTITGELFF
TRBV29-1,CSAEGGAGGPEAFF
TRBV29-1,CSVFGLAGGSSYNEQFF
TRBV7-9,CASSIYRGGTDTQYF
TRBV28,CASRKTGEDQPQHF
TRBV6-6,CASSSMTASEAFF
TRBV5-1,CASRDILAGEQYF
TRBV6-1,CASTGPPNTEAFF
TRBV7-9,CASSPSEGRRYNEQFF
TRBV19,CASSLMGQGNQPQHF
TRBV10-3,CAISESGGSGGYEQYF
TRBV6-1,CASGATGNNQPQHF
TRBV19,CASSGVRTLNTEAFF
TRBV6-5,CASRTTSGTEAFF
TRBV7-9,CASSSSGTPYEQYF
TRBV6-5,CASTTTGSSYEQYF
TRBV6-1,CASSPDRDQETQYF
TRBV7-9,CASSSRVGTGAEKLFF
TRBV7-9,CASRQGVTSYEQYF
TRBV19,CASSMETGGYGYTF
TRBV7-9,CASSLDHRVETQYF
TRBV11-3,CASSLGGLNTGELFF
TRBV6-5,CASSYGTDSVYGYTF
TRBV7-8,CASSLEGGWWDTEAFF
TRBV11-2,CASSLGQGLYEQYF
TRBV25-1,CASTRGLAGTSSYEQYF
TRBV5-4,CASSLVASGTGELFF
TRBV6-1,CASSEGFRGTEAFF
TRBV7-2,CASSPDRAGYTF
TRBV28,CASSLRGITVYNQPQHF
TRBV5-5,CASSPVGRTGRNEQFF
TRBV7-6,CASSLGQGIAEQYF
TRBV11-1,CASSFRASESYEQYF
TRBV5-4,CASSLDPVETQYF
TRBV28,CASSLGGRGEAFF
TRBV7-9,CASSSRDSTPYEQYF
TRBV5-1,CASSLAGDRTDTQYF
TRBV7-8,CASSSGPDRVVHEQYF
TRBV28,CASSLVGAQETQYF
TRBV5-4,CASSLGQLETQYF
TRBV27,CASRSLFVGAANTEAFF
TRBV7-2,CASSWTGGYEQYF
TRBV6-1,CASSRRGMDTGELFF
TRBV4-1,CASSQRTGVGYEQYF
TRBV5-4,CASSGRLAGGHNEQFF
TRBV7-9,CASSSHEQGETYEQYF
TRBV29-1,CSVRDRVSYEQYF
TRBV6-5,CASSYTLQGAQGYTF